This TCR beta chain was profiled in a study of response to subunit inactivated influenza vaccine. TCRdb fed the RT-PCR reads into MiXCR, producing one record per CDR3 protein. The sample records fewer than 200,000 distinct CDR3 sequences, around 8.8% being singletons. Overall study findings and caveats: The authors proposed limited new T cell recruitment per seasonal influenza vaccination.

About this clonotype: Its antigen is as yet unknown.

The CDR3 contains 12 residues. CDR1 is DFQATT and CDR2 is SNEGSKA in the germline V gene (reference sequence). Germline trimming cut 3 bases from V and 7 bases from J; bases unmatched to any gene: 4. The sequencing used non-naive T cells sorted from PBMCs, collected on the day of vaccination. V is TRBV20-1 and J is TRBJ2-5; TRBD2 matches 8 bases. The receptor's source is a man aged 50 to 60 who received an inactivated influenza vaccine. This CDR3 reads CSASLLAGTQYF. The CDR3 nucleotides read TGCAGTGCTAGTCTTCTAGCGGGGACCCAGTACTTC.